One sample yielded the 15 T cell receptor beta chains listed below, sequenced in a study of TIL therapy for anti-PD-1-resistant metastatic lung cancer. This sample's time point: pre-treatment sample, taken before nivolumab and TIL therapy. This was the immunoSEQ v3 assay. Sequenced by immunoSEQ multiplex PCR; TCRdb stores in-frame clones only, minus some. Of about 59,000 clones listed, 73% are singletons. This sample comprised blood, obtained at baseline. Receptor source: a person aged 25-85 years with non-small cell lung cancer.

This clone came up a few times. In DNA form, the CDR3 reads TGCGCCAGCAGTGATAGGGGGACCCCGACTTCGAGCTCCTACAATGAGCAGTTCTTC. As protein: CASSDRGTPTSSSYNEQFF. V usage is TRBV10-1 and J usage is TRBJ2-1; a weak D match, TRBD1 (6 bases). The V end lost 3 bases, the J end lost 0 bases, and 21 bases lay between the germline ends. Germline values: CDR1 WNHNN, CDR2 SYGVQD (reference sequence). This CDR3 has 19 residues.

The V gene is TRBV28, the J gene TRBJ2-7; D is undetermined. From germline, CDR1 is MDHEN and CDR2 SYDVKM. Trimming removed 3 bases at V and 0 bases at J, with 3 bases between. The CDR3 extends over 12 amino acids. The chain's CDR3 is CASSLGSYEQYF. The CDR3 nucleotides are TGTGCCAGCAGTTTGGGCTCCTACGAGCAGTACTTC. Complete variable domain (other parts from reference TRBV28 and TRBJ2-7): DVKVTQSSRYLVKRTGEKVFLECVQDMDHENMFWYRQDPGLGLRLIYFSYDVKMKEKGDIPEGYSVSREKKERFSLILESASTNQTSMYLCASSLGSYEQYFGPGTRLTVT.

The chain is built from TRBV30 and TRBJ2-7; 10 nucleotides line up with TRBD2. The germline CDR1 and CDR2 sequences are GTSNPN and SVGIG (reference sequence). Trimming took 0 bases from V and 2 from J; bases not matched to a gene: 7. The CDR3 is made up of 16 amino acids. Written as DNA, the CDR3 is TGTGCCTGGAGTGTAACTAGCGGGAAGGACACCTACGAGCAGTACTTC. Protein sequence: CAWSVTSGKDTYEQYF.

This clone has a single count. This rearrangement joins TRBV7-2 to TRBJ2-2; 9 nucleotides agree with TRBD1. Germline assignment: CDR1 SGHTA and CDR2 FQGNSA. V gave up 6 bases and J gave up 5 bases; unmatched junction bases: 13. CDR3 size: 17 residues. CDR3 nucleotides: TGTGCCAGCAGTTCTCAAAGTCCCGGGACAGGGACCGGGGAGCTGTTTTTT. As protein: CASSSQSPGTGTGELFF.

The chain has TRBV7-2 and TRBJ2-5; D is possibly TRBD2 (6 bases). The CDR3 is made up of 14 amino acids. The germline CDR1 and CDR2 sequences are SGHTA and FQGNSA. Trimming pared 3 bases from V and 5 bases from J, leaving 13 bases between. The CDR3 protein is CASSFSRGRETQYF. The CDR3 DNA follows: TGTGCCAGCAGCTTCAGTAGAGGGAGGGAGACCCAGTACTTC.

The rearrangement joins TRBV9 to TRBJ2-2, with D possibly matching TRBD1 (6 bases). Germline assignment: CDR1 SGDLS and CDR2 YYNGEE. V lost 3 bases and J lost 7, with 13 bases in between. The CDR3 extends over 14 amino acids. CDR3 bases: TGTGCCAGCAGCGCAGGACAGCTAGACGGGGAGCTGTTTTTT. It specifies CASSAGQLDGELFF.

The chain links TRBV4-3 to TRBJ2-7, with D hard to call. The CDR3 is made up of 16 amino acids. The V gene's germline CDR1 is LGHNA and CDR2 YSLEER. The germline V and J ends were trimmed by 0 bases and 6 bases, with 18 bases remaining between them. This chain's CDR3 is CASSQDLRPGNLEQYF. For the CDR3, the DNA is TGCGCCAGCAGCCAAGATTTGCGACCTGGGAACCTCGAGCAGTACTTC.

J is TRBJ1-2 and V is TRBV15; D ambiguous. V lost 0 bases and J lost 2, with 4 bases in between. Germline lookup yields CDR1 LNHNV and CDR2 YYDKDF (reference sequence). The CDR3 length is 13 residues. The CDR3 sequence is CATSREGNYGYTF. The CDR3 DNA reads as TGTGCCACCAGCAGAGAGGGGAACTATGGCTACACCTTC.

This clone turned up a few times. Here the CDR3 reads CASTLEQPQHF. CDR3 sequence (DNA): TGCGCCAGCACTCTTGAGCAGCCCCAGCATTTT. V is TRBV10-1 and J is TRBJ1-5, with unresolved D. The V gene's germline CDR1 is WNHNN and CDR2 SYGVQD (reference sequence). The V and J ends lost 7 bases and 7 bases respectively, with 8 bases between them. The CDR3 spans 11 residues.

The chain couples TRBV5-5 to TRBJ2-1; the D gene is possibly TRBD2 (6 bases). V shed 2 bases and J shed 3 bases, with 12 bases lying between them. Germline CDR1 reads SGHKS; CDR2 reads YYEKEE (reference sequence). The CDR3 is 15 residues long. CDR3 DNA: TGTGCCAGCAGCTTTGGTAGCGGATTCTACAATGAGCAGTTCTTC. Translation gives CASSFGSGFYNEQFF.

V is TRBV5-6 and J is TRBJ1-2; TRBD1 matches 7 bases. V was clipped by 4 bases and J by 8 bases; unmatched bases: 8. The germline V gene encodes CDR1 SGHDT and CDR2 YYEEEE. The CDR3 is 13 amino acids. The CDR3 region is CASSAQGLTGYTF. The CDR3, as DNA: TGTGCCAGCAGCGCACAGGGGCTAACAGGCTACACCTTC.

This clone has more than one count but fewer than ten. This rearrangement joins TRBV4-3 to TRBJ1-4; D gene uncertain. There are 13 residues in the CDR3. From germline, CDR1 is LGHNA and CDR2 YSLEER. Deletions cut 0 bases from V and 8 bases from J, with 7 bases between. In DNA form, the CDR3 reads TGCGCCAGCAGCCAAGACAGGACCGAAAAACTGTTTTTT. Translated, it gives CASSQDRTEKLFF.

The chain employs TRBV7-3 and TRBJ2-7; TRBD2 might be the D (5 bases). Germline assignment: CDR1 SGHTA and CDR2 FQGTGA. The V gene lost 2 bases and the J gene lost 6 bases, with 14 bases spanning the gap. The CDR3 is 14 residues long. This chain's CDR3 is CASSLAPARGEQYF. CDR3 nucleotide sequence: TGTGCCAGCAGCTTAGCCCCAGCACGGGGCGAGCAGTACTTC.

The J gene is TRBJ1-2, the V gene TRBV7-8, with D unclear. Trimming left V 5 bases short and J 3 bases short, with 13 bases between. Germline V gene data show CDR1 as SGHVS and CDR2 as FQNEAQ. This CDR3 is 14 amino acids long. The CDR3 DNA reads as TGTGCCAGCAGCGGGTTTGAGGGCGACTATGGCTACACCTTC. This translates into CASSGFEGDYGYTF.

This rearrangement joins TRBV7-2 to TRBJ2-3; D gene uncertain. V was pared by 2 bases and J by 3 bases, with 3 bases between. The CDR3 is 12 residues long. Germline CDR1 and CDR2: SGHTA and FQGNSA. CDR3 coding DNA: TGTGCCAGCAGCTTAAAGACAGATACGCAGTATTTT. This translates into CASSLKTDTQYF. The full variable domain, its missing parts supplied by reference TRBV7-2 and TRBJ2-3, is GAGVSQSPSNKVTEKGKDVELRCDPISGHTALYWYRQSLGQGLEFLIYFQGNSAPDKSGLPSDRFSAERTGGSVSTLTIQRTQQEDSAVYLCASSLKTDTQYFGPGTRLTVL.